Listed below are T cell receptor beta chains from one sample, sequenced in a study of blood T cell repertoires in COVID-19. Sequencing was performed with immunoSEQ multiplex PCR; in TCRdb, only in-frame clones are kept and a portion is missing. This sample yields hundreds of thousands of clones, of which 70% to 90% are seen a single time; about 2% belongs to the top ten. Sequencing used PBMCs or T cells enriched from blood (not recorded which). Every receptor here comes from a woman under 30 with acute COVID-19. Each CDR3 is given with its conserved first and last residue. Clone sizes are given selectively: once, few, many, or a class where the clone is expanded.

clone_size v_call cdr3_aa
NA TRBV5-6 CASSGGHPQDTQYF
NA TRBV3-1/TRBV3-2 CASSPFGGDRNEQFF
NA TRBV7-9 CASSLDRNTEAFF
once TRBV24-1 CATSAPPGGGQGTDTQYF
NA TRBV3-1/TRBV3-2 CASSQQTSTDTQYF
few TRBV27 CASGVGASLNEKLFF
NA TRBV29-1 CSVAGLADIIDTQYF
NA TRBV19 CASSRGINSEQFF
NA TRBV6-4 CASSDYFGTGVKEQYF
NA TRBV7-9 CASSPRLAGGTGELFF
once TRBV27 CASSFLAGGPGTGELFF
NA TRBV30 CAWTLRSGSSYNEQFF
NA TRBV11-3 CASSLGRGLETQYF
NA TRBV6-4 CASTSRLSLSTDTQYF
NA TRBV4-3 CASSQDWAVNSPLHF
NA TRBV9 CASSLLAGETGELFF
few TRBV12-3/TRBV12-4 CASSLDIIAEAFF
NA TRBV5-1 CASSSRTGEETQYF
NA TRBV10-3 CAISLDIKTGPLHF
few TRBV7-2 CASSPRDRGYNEQFF
NA TRBV7-2 CASRPDRGLGINQPQHF
once TRBV5-6 CASSYGHLGNTIYF
NA TRBV5-6 CASSPVGRAGEKLFF
NA TRBV7-9 CASSLELIDEQYF
NA TRBV11-2 CASTPGTEANYGYTF
once TRBV10-3 CAISPGGEQYF
once TRBV20-1 CSARTALEAFF
NA TRBV5-5 CASSLDSTGPDEQYF
once TRBV2 CASLAAPSENTGELFF
NA TRBV3-1/TRBV3-2 CASSQGYRGDQPQHF
NA TRBV30 CAWSDTSGNTIYF
NA TRBV9 CASSGRLAGRNEQFF
NA TRBV6-5 CASRTGREKLFF
NA TRBV7-9 CASRRDRGRQYF
NA TRBV10-3 CATQGVNTEAFF
NA TRBV10-2 CASRSGTEAFF
NA TRBV2 CASSEVGQGAGEQYF
NA TRBV19 CASSTGAALGYEQYF
NA TRBV5-8 CASSFGSRTDTQYF
NA TRBV29-1 CSVTGQFFGYEQYF
few TRBV2 CASSEGAGAFF
once TRBV3-1/TRBV3-2 CASTVSGGSTDTQYF
NA TRBV19 CASSIGGYADTQYF
NA TRBV10-3 CAITETGGFTEAFF
NA TRBV5-4 CASSDPGQGGGNTIYF
few TRBV6-5 CASSTPGVHTEAFF
NA TRBV12-3/TRBV12-4 CASSPTGAYGYTF
NA TRBV7-6 CASSSAGTVNSPLHF
NA TRBV24-1 CATSLRGPTNTDTQYF
NA TRBV5-1 CASSLMAGALDTEAFF
NA TRBV2 CASRLGGLTEAFF
NA TRBV7-9 CASRGASSYNEQFF
NA TRBV28 CASTLWAGDEQYF
NA TRBV19 CASSNVTGTGGEKLFF